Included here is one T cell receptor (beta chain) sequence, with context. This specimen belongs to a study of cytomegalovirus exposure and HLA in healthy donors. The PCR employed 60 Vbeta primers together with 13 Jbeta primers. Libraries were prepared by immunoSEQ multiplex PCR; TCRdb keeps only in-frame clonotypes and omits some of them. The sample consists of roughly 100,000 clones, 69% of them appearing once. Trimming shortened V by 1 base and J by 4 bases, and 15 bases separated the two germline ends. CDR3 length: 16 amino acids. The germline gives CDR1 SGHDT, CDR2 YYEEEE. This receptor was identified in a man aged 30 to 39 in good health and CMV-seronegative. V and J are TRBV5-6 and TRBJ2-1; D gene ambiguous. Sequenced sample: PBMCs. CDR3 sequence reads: CASSLMVRSVYNEQFF. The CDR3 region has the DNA TGTGCCAGCAGCTTGATGGTGCGGTCGGTTTACAATGAGCAGTTCTTC.